These 2 T cell receptor beta chains came from one sample sequenced in a study of blood T cell repertoires in COVID-19. Generated by immunoSEQ multiplex PCR, the TCRdb table keeps only in-frame clones and is missing some. This table holds 270,000 or so clones, approximately 90% found once. The sample comprised peripheral blood. These receptors all come from a woman younger than 45 with active or convalescent COVID-19.

This clone came up a few times. The V and J genes are TRBV9 and TRBJ1-2, with 11 bases matching TRBD1. Germline assignment: CDR1 SGDLS and CDR2 YYNGEE. CDR3 size: 15 residues. With 4 bases clipped from V and 8 bases from J, the junction kept 10 bases outside the gene matches. The CDR3 is CASSQHLGQGEGYTF. As DNA, the CDR3 is TGTGCCAGCAGCCAACACTTGGGACAGGGGGAAGGCTACACCTTC.

Of note for this clone: One junction end disagrees with the germline gene, perhaps due to a read error. The genes are TRBV7-7 and TRBJ2-3; 7 bases align to TRBD2. The CDR3 is 17 amino acids. CDR1 SSHAT and CDR2 FNYEAQ come from the germline V gene (reference sequence). The CDR3 DNA sequence: TGTGCTAGCATCCCTCGGGGGGAGGTGATCGGCACAGATACGCAGTATTTT. It encodes CASIPRGEVIGTDTQYF.